Listed here are 5 T cell receptor beta chains from one sample, sequenced in a study of breast tumors, draining lymph nodes, adjacent tissues (dated by TCRdb to 2016 to 2017). Lymph node samples were obtained from the axillary draining lymph nodes of breast cancer patients. The protocol used for the library was multiplex PCR. Data came from an Illumina HiSeq 2000. The raw public reads went through TCRdb reprocessing: fastp at Q25, MiXCR clone calling, in-frame beta chains kept. Identical CDR3 protein sequences are pooled into one entry, listed with their most common genes and DNA. The sample records 200,000 to 250,000 distinct CDR3 sequences, less than 40% of which are singletons. Roughly 3.5% of the sample comes from the top ten. The sequencing input was axillary lymph node tissue. The receptor set was obtained from a female donor with breast cancer. Some clones in this sample may be carry-over from other donors' samples.

A single count supports this clonotype. V and J are TRBV2 and TRBJ1-3, with D perhaps TRBD1 (5 bases). The germline V gene has CDR1 SNHLY and CDR2 FYNNEI. The V end lost 3 bases, the J end lost 4 bases, and 13 bases lay between the germline ends. The CDR3 covers 15 residues. Here the CDR3 DNA reads TGTGCCAGCAGTGAGTCTGGGAGGGACGGAAACACCATATATTTT. This codes for CASSESGRDGNTIYF.

A note on this clonotype: The missing conserved phenylalanine or tryptophan at the end of this CDR3 makes a read error likely. The DNA is omitted, as the CDR3 cannot be located on it reliably, and the CDR3 follows TCRdb's listing. The rearrangement uses TRBV10-3 and TRBJ1-6. Germline-derived CDR1 and CDR2 are ENHRY and SYGVKD. The CDR3 is 10 residues long, ends included. The CDR3 here is CAISESTGDS.

In its sample, this clonotype was seen once. It is unclear where the CDR3 begins or ends on the DNA, so no DNA is shown, and the CDR3 is as TCRdb lists it. The J gene is TRBJ2-1, the V gene TRBV7-3; TRBD1 was called by the table and not checked on the DNA. With termini counted, the CDR3 has 24 amino acids. Germline values: CDR1 SGHTA, CDR2 FQGTGA. The CDR3 loop reads CAGGIAGARNEQFFGPGGYNEQFF.

The rearrangement joins TRBV2 to TRBJ2-2, with D uncertain. Germline CDR1 and CDR2: SNHLY and FYNNEI. The germline V and J ends were trimmed by 10 bases and 4 bases, with 10 bases remaining between them. CDR3 length equals 12 residues. The DNA for the CDR3 is TGTGCCACCCGACCCCGCACCGGGGAGCTGTTTTTT. Translated, it gives CATRPRTGELFF.

About this clonotype itself: The CDR3 does not end in the conserved phenylalanine or tryptophan, so this is likely a read error. No DNA is shown, since the ends of the CDR3 on it are uncertain; the CDR3 is the one TCRdb lists. The V gene is TRBV24-1, the J gene TRBJ1-6; TRBD1 reflects the table's D call only, with no check against the DNA. From germline, CDR1 is KGHDR and CDR2 SFDVKD. Including both end residues, the CDR3 is 8 amino acids long. CDR3 residues: CATSGFGQ.